The rows below give T cell receptor beta chains drawn from one sample of a study of blood T cell repertoires in COVID-19. Produced via immunoSEQ multiplex PCR; TCRdb's table is partial and in-frame only. The sample shows a few hundred thousand clones, around 84% of them seen only once. Sequenced material: peripheral blood. These TCRs come from a man in his fifties who had recovered from COVID-19. Both conserved end residues are part of each CDR3. D genes are given only for firm matches. Not all rows give a size; the values are once, few, many and, for expanded clones, a class.

D,size,V,CDR3
TRBD1,.,TRBV5-5,CASLKGQSNSPLHF
.,.,TRBV19,CASGSRWQPQHF
.,few,TRBV7-2,CASTSGPSGNTIYF
TRBD2,.,TRBV29-1,CSVEAGTSGRNEQFF
TRBD2,.,TRBV28,CAITTSGRRETQYF
.,.,TRBV4-1,CASSPPTAKNEQYF
TRBD1,.,TRBV5-1,CASNIIDLTGALFYSPLHF
TRBD2,.,TRBV12-3/TRBV12-4,CASSRDYYEQYF
.,once,TRBV28,CASSLGPGHDNSPLHF
TRBD2,.,TRBV24-1,CATSEGGTSVQETQYF
TRBD2,.,TRBV7-9,CASSFPVRGSGVNTGELFF
.,once,TRBV27,CASGGGGSSYEQYF
TRBD2,.,TRBV19,CASSMGLAGVDEQYF
.,.,TRBV3-1/TRBV3-2,CASSHRGFENTIYF
.,.,TRBV6-1,CASQGTNYEQYF
TRBD1,.,TRBV5-8,CASFTGGLNSPLHF
TRBD2,.,TRBV19,CASRKPIGLAGTGSSGELFF
.,.,TRBV28,CASSLPTSGGTEAFF
.,.,TRBV28,CASRGFYNSPLHF
TRBD1,.,TRBV3-1/TRBV3-2,CASSQAGGSVDNEQFF
.,.,TRBV27,CASSKLGGDQPQHF
.,.,TRBV19,CASSIGTGSYEQYF
TRBD2,once,TRBV28,CASSLAGVPSGKQADTQYF
.,.,TRBV27,CASSSRQGRGSYNEQFF
.,.,TRBV13,CASSRKTLATSRETQYF
.,.,TRBV11-2,CASSLNRVLNTGELFF
TRBD2,.,TRBV6-4,CASSQGLAYNEQFF
TRBD2,.,TRBV19,CASRWEGSSGANVLTF
.,.,TRBV6-4,CASSAGSTGELFF
TRBD2,.,TRBV3-1/TRBV3-2,CASSPGIAGLTYEQYF
.,once,TRBV10-3,CAIRQDTEAFF
TRBD1,.,TRBV30,CAWSSGTGTGELFF
TRBD1,few,TRBV7-2,CASSLRTGGSPLHF
TRBD1,.,TRBV10-2,CASSYSGQGKANTEAFF
TRBD2,.,TRBV27,CASSLSSLAGGPSGELFF
.,.,TRBV5-4,CASSPRANYGYTF
.,.,TRBV4-2,CASSQERGYEQYF
TRBD2,.,TRBV5-1,CASSQTSGRAGEQYF
.,.,TRBV28,CASSVRVGQETQYF
.,.,TRBV3-1/TRBV3-2,CASSQDSRWSTDTQYF
.,.,TRBV19,CASSISVTGELFF
TRBD2,.,TRBV12-3/TRBV12-4,CASSDSGRETQYF
.,few,TRBV4-1,CASSQDLAEKYNEQFF
.,.,TRBV29-1,CSVRRAQAEAFF
TRBD2,.,TRBV29-1,CSGDGLAGGDTDTQYF